Following are 12 T cell receptor beta chains from one sample sequenced in a study of blood T cell repertoires in COVID-19. Sequencing was performed with immunoSEQ multiplex PCR; in TCRdb, only in-frame clones are kept and a portion is missing. Here the sample spans roughly 250,000 clones, 84% being singletons. The source material was peripheral blood. The origin of the receptors is a human donor in a cohort sampled during active COVID-19.

The rearrangement uses TRBV19 and TRBJ1-5; weak D call: TRBD1 (6 bases). V lost 7 bases, J lost 0 bases, and 16 bases lay in between. There are 16 residues in the CDR3. Per germline, CDR1 LNHDA and CDR2 SQIVND (reference sequence). The CDR3 DNA follows: TGTGCCAGTAATGGACAGCCCCGATATAGCAATCAGCCCCAGCATTTT. The encoded protein is CASNGQPRYSNQPQHF.

This rearrangement joins TRBV10-3 to TRBJ2-7; TRBD2 agrees at 14 bases. In germline, CDR1 is ENHRY, CDR2 SYGVKD. The CDR3 consists of 14 residues. J was trimmed by 3 bases and V by 10 bases; bases with no gene match: 5. CDR3 DNA sequence: TGTGCCACCCGGACTAGCGGGGGGCTCTACGAGCAGTACTTC. Translating gives CATRTSGGLYEQYF.

The V gene is TRBV7-9, the J gene TRBJ2-3; 9 bases are shared with TRBD2. Trimming took 3 bases from V and 4 from J; bases not matched to a gene: 5. Germline V gene data show CDR1 as SEHNR and CDR2 as FQNEAQ (reference sequence). CDR3 length: 15 residues. CDR3 amino acids: CASSLGGGAADTQYF. In DNA form, the CDR3 reads TGTGCCAGCAGCTTGGGCGGGGGGGCCGCAGATACGCAGTATTTT.

The V and J genes are TRBV2 and TRBJ2-1; the D gene is possibly TRBD1 (6 bases). The CDR3 is 14 residues long. Trimming removed 6 bases from V and 7 bases from J, with 16 bases in between. Germline values: CDR1 SNHLY, CDR2 FYNNEI. The CDR3 sequence is CASSGTPRGNEQFF. The DNA of the CDR3 is TGTGCCAGCAGCGGGACCCCGAGGGGGAATGAGCAGTTCTTC.

This clone was detected a few times. This chain uses TRBV28 with TRBJ2-7; the match to TRBD1 covers 7 bases. This CDR3 region has 14 residues. From germline, CDR1 is MDHEN and CDR2 SYDVKM. With 6 bases clipped from V and 3 bases from J, the junction kept 8 bases outside the gene matches. CDR3 in DNA: TGTGCCAGCAGGTCGGGACAGATTCTCTACGAGCAGTACTTC. Translated, it gives CASRSGQILYEQYF.

The V and J genes are TRBV29-1 and TRBJ2-2; 8 positions agree with TRBD2. The junction had 4 bases not matched to a gene; V was cut back by 3 bases and J by 7 bases. The CDR3 spans 13 residues. Germline CDR1 and CDR2: SQVTM and ANQGSEA. CDR3 sequence (DNA): TGCAGCGTTGAGATCGGGAGGGGCGGGGAGCTGTTTTTT. This codes for CSVEIGRGGELFF.

The chain couples TRBV3-1 (or the pseudogene TRBV3-2) to TRBJ2-7; TRBD2 might be the D (8 bases). The germline gives CDR1 LGHDT, CDR2 YNNKEL (reference sequence). CDR3 length equals 16 residues. Trimming shortened V by 1 base and J by 3 bases, and 16 bases separated the two germline ends. The CDR3 DNA reads TGTGCCAGCAGCCAAGTTAGCGGGACAGCTCACTACGAGCAGTACTTC. It specifies CASSQVSGTAHYEQYF.

This sequence joins TRBV7-8 and TRBJ2-5; 15 bases align to TRBD2. The germline V gene encodes CDR1 SGHVS and CDR2 FQNEAQ. Trimming at V came to 6 bases and at J to 5 bases, leaving 13 bases not matched to a gene. The CDR3 contains 18 residues. CDR3 bases: TGTGCCAGCAGTGGACTAGCGGGAGGGAGACGGGTATCGGAGACCCAGTACTTC. As protein: CASSGLAGGRRVSETQYF.

This chain joins TRBV15 and TRBJ2-1; 7 bases match TRBD2. The V and J ends lost 0 bases and 9 bases, in that order; junction bases with no gene match: 8. CDR1 and CDR2 from the germline V gene are LNHNV and YYDKDF (reference sequence). The CDR3 runs to 15 residues. The CDR3 nucleotides read TGTGCCACCAGCAGAGAACTGGCGGGAGTGGTTGAGCAGTTCTTC. It translates to CATSRELAGVVEQFF.

The V and J genes are TRBV4-1 and TRBJ1-2; D might be TRBD1 (6 bases). V was trimmed by 1 base and J by 3 bases, leaving 12 bases between them. The CDR3 totals 15 residues. Per germline, CDR1 MGHRA and CDR2 YSYEKL. CDR3: CASSQARGQDYGYTF. Written as DNA, the CDR3 is TGCGCCAGCAGCCAAGCGCGGGGGCAAGACTATGGCTACACCTTC.

This chain links TRBV21-1 with TRBJ1-4; the table names TRBD1, a call not compared with the DNA. TRBV21-1 has pseudogene status. The CDR3 consists of 19 residues. In nucleotides, the CDR3 is TGTGCCAGCACCCCCGCCGGGACAGGGAACCACGCAACTAATGAAAAACTGTTTTTT. This encodes CASTPAGTGNHATNEKLFF.

V and J are TRBV10-3 and TRBJ2-7; TRBD1 matches at 11 bases. The V gene's germline CDR1 is ENHRY and CDR2 SYGVKD. Trimming took 6 bases from V and 5 from J; bases not matched to a gene: 6. The CDR3 has 14 amino acids. This CDR3 is CAISKDRGRDEQYF. DNA of the CDR3: TGTGCCATCAGCAAGGACAGGGGGCGCGACGAGCAGTACTTC.